Below are 2 T cell receptor beta chains sequenced from a single sample in a study of T cells in Graves' hyperthyroidism and ophthalmopathy. Amplified TCR beta CDR3 regions derived from RNA transcripts. First-round RT-PCR targeting the TCR CDR3 was performed with the HTBI primer set. MiXCR, applied by TCRdb to the multiplex PCR reads, yields one record per CDR3 protein. The sample contains about 98,000 distinct CDR3 sequences, 35% to 45% of which appear only once. The source material was peripheral blood or thyroid tissue (not recorded which). Every receptor here comes from a young woman with Graves' hyperthyroidism.

The table lists this clonotype with many counts. The chain uses TRBV10-1 and TRBJ2-7; 9 positions match TRBD1. There are 13 residues in the CDR3. Germline lookup yields CDR1 WNHNN and CDR2 SYGVQD (reference sequence). Germline trimming cut 5 bases from V and 7 bases from J; bases unmatched to any gene: 6. The CDR3 sequence is CASSKTTGGEQYF. The DNA for the CDR3 is TGCGCCAGCAGTAAGACGACAGGGGGAGAGCAGTACTTC.

About this clonotype: The junction departs from germline at one end; a sequencing error may be responsible. V and J are TRBV7-3 and TRBJ2-7; D is ambiguous. From germline, CDR1 is SGHTA and CDR2 FQGTGA. The CDR3 is made up of 14 amino acids. The CDR3 DNA sequence: TGTGCCAGCAGCCCCATTTCAGGCTCCTCCGAGCAGTACTTC. This codes for CASSPISGSSEQYF. Variable domain in full (rest from reference TRBV7-3 and TRBJ2-7): GAGVSQTPSNKVTEKGKYVELRCDPISGHTALYWYRQSLGQGPEFLIYFQGTGAADDSGLPNDRFFAVRPEGSVSTLKIQRTERGDSAVYLCASSPISGSSEQYFGPGTRLTVT.